This T cell receptor (beta chain) came from a study of long-term antiretroviral therapy in people with HIV. Background on the study: The oldest specimens predate the 2015 immediate-ART recommendation by about a decade.

With survey level as its setting, the immunoSEQ assay was v3.0. The assay was immunoSEQ multiplex PCR, and TCRdb's table has in-frame clones only and misses some. The sample shows over 25,000 clones, approximately 81% of them seen only once. The starting material was unsorted PBMCs, obtained 3 years after starting antiretroviral therapy. This TCR was recovered from a man in his forties with HIV.

The CDR3 nucleotides are TGTGCCTGGAGACTGGGGCCATCTGAAGCTTTCTTT. Translation gives CAWRLGPSEAFF. The chain is built from TRBV30 and TRBJ1-1; tentatively, D is TRBD1 (5 bases). V was cut by 3 bases and J by 6 bases, with 11 bases left in between. This CDR3 contains 12 residues. Germline V gene sequence: CDR1 GTSNPN, CDR2 SVGIG (reference sequence).